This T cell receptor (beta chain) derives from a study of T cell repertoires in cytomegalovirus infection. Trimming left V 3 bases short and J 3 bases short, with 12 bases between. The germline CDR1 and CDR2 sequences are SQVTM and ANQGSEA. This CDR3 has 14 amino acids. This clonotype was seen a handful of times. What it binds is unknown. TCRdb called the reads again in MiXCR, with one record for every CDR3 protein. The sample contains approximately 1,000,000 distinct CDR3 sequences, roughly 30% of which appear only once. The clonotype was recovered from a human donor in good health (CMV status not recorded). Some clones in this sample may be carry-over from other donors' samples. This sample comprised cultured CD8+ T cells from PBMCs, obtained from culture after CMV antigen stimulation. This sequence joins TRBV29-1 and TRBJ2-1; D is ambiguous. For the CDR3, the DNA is TGCAGCGTTGATTCGGCCCGAAACTACAATGAGCAGTTCTTC. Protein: CSVDSARNYNEQFF.